This T cell receptor (beta chain) was obtained from a study of T and B cells in COVID-19 patients. In this sample, this clonotype is medium-sized. Blood genomic DNA input for TRB amplification was about 240-500 ng. The CDR3 spans 15 residues. The V gene's germline CDR1 is LNHDA and CDR2 SQIVND (reference sequence). V lost 10 bases, J lost 2 bases, and 18 bases lay in between. Multiplex PCR with BIOMED2 TRB-A/B primer pools amplified TRB rearrangements. TCRdb redid the calling of the multiplex PCR reads with MiXCR, one entry per CDR3 protein. The sample lists about 8,000 distinct CDR3 sequences, roughly 31% occurring once.

The sample comprised blood. This receptor was identified in a human donor who had recovered from COVID-19. The rearrangement links TRBV19 to TRBJ2-1, with D possibly matching TRBD2 (5 bases). The CDR3 region is CATHQQLRAYNEQFF. In DNA, the CDR3 is TGTGCCACCCACCAACAACTGAGGGCCTACAATGAGCAGTTCTTC.